A single sample is the source of the 10 T cell receptor beta chains below, sequenced in a study of shared T cell receptors in the human thymus. Assay used: immunoSEQ multiplex PCR; TCRdb lists only in-frame clones, some missing. The data hold hundreds of thousands of clones, with 75% to 85% observed a single time. These data were also filed under a second study, of human thymus T cells.

Sequenced sample: thymocytes. These receptors all stem from a boy under three years old with a congenital heart defect.

The chain links TRBV11-2 to TRBJ1-4, with D maybe TRBD1 (6 bases). Trimming took 3 bases from V and 4 from J, leaving 12 bases between them. Germline V CDR1 and CDR2: SGHAT, FQNNGV. CDR3 length equals 15 residues. The chain's CDR3 is CASSFLGGVNEKLFF. CDR3 bases: TGTGCCAGCAGCTTCCTAGGGGGAGTTAATGAAAAACTGTTTTTT.

This chain joins TRBV6-5 and TRBJ1-2, with 7 bases matching TRBD1. Germline V CDR1 and CDR2: MNHEY, SVGAGI. Trimming at V came to 5 bases and at J to 4 bases, leaving 4 bases not matched to a gene. This CDR3 contains 13 residues. CDR3 loop: CASSPGQAYGYTF. The CDR3 coding sequence is TGTGCCAGCAGTCCCGGACAGGCCTATGGCTACACCTTC.

This chain joins TRBV10-3 and TRBJ2-7; the D is unclear. Germline V gene sequence: CDR1 ENHRY, CDR2 SYGVKD. V lost 5 bases and J lost 5, with 13 bases in between. CDR3 length: 13 amino acids. The CDR3 reads CAISPLSTNEQYF. CDR3 coding DNA: TGTGCCATCAGTCCCCTAAGTACGAACGAGCAGTACTTC.

A single count supports this clone. The chain recombines TRBV4-2 with TRBJ2-3; 8 bases map to TRBD2. There are 17 residues in the CDR3. In germline, CDR1 is LGHNA, CDR2 YNFKEQ. Losses at the gene ends were 4 bases for V and 0 bases for J; bases not matched to a gene: 9. The CDR3 reads CASSLRQRGTSTDTQYF. In DNA form, the CDR3 reads TGTGCCAGCAGCCTACGACAGCGGGGGACCAGCACAGATACGCAGTATTTT.

This clone has only one observation. The chain is built from TRBV10-3 and TRBJ2-1; TRBD2 agrees at 9 bases. The V gene's germline CDR1 is ENHRY and CDR2 SYGVKD. V was pared by 4 bases and J by 2 bases, with 9 bases of the junction left unmatched. The CDR3 loop spans 17 amino acids. The CDR3 sequence is CAISGLAGAPTYNEQFF. The CDR3 DNA reads as TGTGCCATCAGTGGTTTAGCGGGAGCACCCACCTACAATGAGCAGTTCTTC.

This chain connects TRBV10-3 to TRBJ2-5, with 12 bases lining up with TRBD2. The CDR3 spans 16 residues. Germline trimming cut 2 bases from V and 2 bases from J; bases unmatched to any gene: 3. CDR1 and CDR2 from the germline V gene are ENHRY and SYGVKD. The CDR3 DNA is TGTGCCATCAGTGAGGCAGGGACTAGCGGGCAAGAGACCCAGTACTTC. As protein: CAISEAGTSGQETQYF.

The chain is built from TRBV4-2 and TRBJ1-1; weak D call: TRBD1 (6 bases). This CDR3 is 16 amino acids long. From germline, CDR1 is LGHNA and CDR2 YNFKEQ. Between the trimmed V and J ends, which lost 0 bases and 3 bases, there was a span of 14 bases. The chain's CDR3 is CASSQDPGGLDTEAFF. DNA of the CDR3: TGTGCCAGCAGCCAAGATCCGGGGGGGCTGGACACTGAAGCTTTCTTT.

The chain couples TRBV4-1 to TRBJ2-5, with 12 bases fitting TRBD2. The length of the CDR3 is 17 residues. Germline V gene lookup returns CDR1 MGHRA and CDR2 YSYEKL. J lost 3 bases, V lost 3 bases, and 8 bases had no gene match. In DNA form, the CDR3 reads TGCGCCAGCAGCCACCCCCCTAGCGGGAGGGCGGAAGAGACCCAGTACTTC. Its translation: CASSHPPSGRAEETQYF.

The gene calls are TRBV6-5 and TRBJ2-5; D perhaps matches TRBD2 (5 bases). Germline V gives CDR1 MNHEY, CDR2 SVGAGI. The V and J ends lost 2 bases and 4 bases respectively, with 11 bases between them. The CDR3 totals 14 residues. The CDR3 DNA is TGTGCCAGCAGTTACAAGCGGCATCGAGAGACCCAGTACTTC. Translation gives CASSYKRHRETQYF.

The gene calls are TRBV6-5 and TRBJ2-2; the match to TRBD2 covers 9 bases. Germline V CDR1 and CDR2: MNHEY, SVGAGI. This CDR3 spans 16 amino acids. V shed 2 bases, J shed 7 bases, and the junction held 8 bases outside the gene matches. CDR3 DNA: TGTGCCAGCAGTTACGTTAGCGGGAGTGAGAACGGGGAGCTGTTTTTT. Translating gives CASSYVSGSENGELFF.